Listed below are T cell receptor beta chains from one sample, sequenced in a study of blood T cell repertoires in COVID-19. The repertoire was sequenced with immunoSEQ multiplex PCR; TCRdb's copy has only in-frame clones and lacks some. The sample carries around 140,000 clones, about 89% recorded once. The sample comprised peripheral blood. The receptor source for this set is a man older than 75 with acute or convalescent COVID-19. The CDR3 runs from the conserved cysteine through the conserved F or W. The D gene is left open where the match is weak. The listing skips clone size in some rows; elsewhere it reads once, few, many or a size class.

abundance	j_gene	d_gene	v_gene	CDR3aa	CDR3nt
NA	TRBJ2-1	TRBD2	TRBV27	CASSSPGLVMNEQFF	TGTGCCAGCAGTTCCCCGGGACTAGTAATGAATGAGCAGTTCTTC
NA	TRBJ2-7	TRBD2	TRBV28	CATSRTSGSWGEQYF	TGTGCCACCTCACGGACTAGCGGGAGCTGGGGCGAGCAGTACTTC
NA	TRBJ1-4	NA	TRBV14	CASSLTGTEKLFF	TGTGCCAGCAGCCTGACAGGCACCGAAAAACTGTTTTTT
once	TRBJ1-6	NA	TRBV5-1	CASSLRGGVGSPLHF	TGCGCCAGCAGCTTGCGAGGTGGAGTTGGTTCACCCCTCCACTTT
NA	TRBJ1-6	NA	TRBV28	CASTPHGARGLHF	TGTGCCAGCACCCCCCACGGGGCCAGGGGCCTCCACTTT
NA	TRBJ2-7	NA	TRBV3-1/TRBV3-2	CASSRISYEQYF	TGTGCCAGCAGCCGTATTTCCTACGAGCAGTACTTC
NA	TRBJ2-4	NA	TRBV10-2	CASSDLQDIQYF	TGCGCCAGCAGTGATCTTCAGGACATTCAGTACTTC
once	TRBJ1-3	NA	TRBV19	CASTGSGNTIYF	TGTGCCAGTACCGGGTCTGGAAACACCATATATTTT
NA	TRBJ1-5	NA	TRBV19	CASSMGGVLNQPQHF	TGTGCCAGTAGTATGGGAGGGGTCCTCAATCAGCCCCAGCATTTT
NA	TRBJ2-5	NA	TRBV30	CAWSVSGRETQYF	TGTGCCTGGAGTGTATCAGGGCGGGAGACCCAGTACTTC
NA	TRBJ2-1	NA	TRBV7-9	CASSLERGLLNEQFF	TGTGCCAGCAGCTTAGAACGGGGTCTCTTAAACGAGCAGTTCTTC
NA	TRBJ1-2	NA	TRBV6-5	CASSQEIYGYTF	TGTGCCAGCAGTCAGGAAATCTATGGCTACACCTTC
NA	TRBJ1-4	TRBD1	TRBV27	CASRLQGAGEKLFF	TGTGCCAGCAGGTTACAGGGGGCAGGGGAAAAACTGTTTTTT
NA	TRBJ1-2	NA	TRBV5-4	CASSLAEGSSNYGYTF	TGTGCCAGCAGCTTGGCCGAGGGCAGCTCTAACTATGGCTACACCTTC
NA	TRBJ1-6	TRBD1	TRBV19	CASSIGQGGSPLHF	TGTGCCAGTAGTATTGGACAGGGTGGATCACCCCTCCACTTT
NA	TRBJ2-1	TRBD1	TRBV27	CASSKGQGGNEQFF	TGTGCCAGCAGCAAAGGACAGGGGGGTAATGAGCAGTTCTTC
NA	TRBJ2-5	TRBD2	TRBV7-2	CASSDPLAGDKETQYF	TGTGCCAGCAGCGACCCCCTAGCGGGCGACAAAGAGACCCAGTACTTC
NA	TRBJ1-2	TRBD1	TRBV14	CASSLPGQGFGYTF	TGTGCCAGCAGCCTTCCCGGACAGGGGTTTGGCTACACCTTC
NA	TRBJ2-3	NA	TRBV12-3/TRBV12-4	CASTTGYTDTQYF	TGTGCCAGCACTACAGGGTACACAGATACGCAGTATTTT
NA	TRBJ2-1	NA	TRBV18	CASSPQAGLAFEQFF	TGTGCCAGCTCACCACAGGCGGGGCTAGCGTTTGAGCAGTTCTTC
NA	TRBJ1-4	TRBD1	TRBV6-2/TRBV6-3	CASSSHRGENEKLFF	TGTGCCAGCAGTTCCCACAGGGGCGAGAATGAAAAACTGTTTTTT
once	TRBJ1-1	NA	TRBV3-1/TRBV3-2	CASSPEGRLGGTEAFF	TGTGCCAGCAGCCCAGAAGGGAGGTTGGGTGGCACTGAAGCTTTCTTT
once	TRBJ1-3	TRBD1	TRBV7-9	CASSRWDSVGNTIYF	TGTGCCAGCAGCCGCTGGGACAGCGTTGGAAACACCATATATTTT
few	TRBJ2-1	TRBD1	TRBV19	CATSSGTALLWQFF	TGTGCCACCTCCTCCGGGACAGCGCTTCTGTGGCAGTTCTTC
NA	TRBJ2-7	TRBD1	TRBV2	CASSRQGFYEQYF	TGTGCCAGCAGTCGACAGGGGTTCTACGAGCAGTACTTC
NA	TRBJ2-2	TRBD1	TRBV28	CASKWDRGANTGELFF	TGTGCCAGCAAATGGGACAGGGGCGCGAACACCGGGGAGCTGTTTTTT
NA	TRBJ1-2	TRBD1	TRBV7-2	CASSLASLRGPGYTF	TGTGCCAGCAGCTTAGCTTCGCTCAGGGGGCCTGGCTACACCTTC
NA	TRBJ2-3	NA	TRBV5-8	CASSLPSDTQYF	TGTGCCAGCAGCTTGCCCTCAGATACGCAGTATTTT
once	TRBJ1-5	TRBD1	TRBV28	CASRGTGSSQPQHF	TGTGCCAGCAGAGGGACAGGTTCCTCTCAGCCCCAGCATTTT